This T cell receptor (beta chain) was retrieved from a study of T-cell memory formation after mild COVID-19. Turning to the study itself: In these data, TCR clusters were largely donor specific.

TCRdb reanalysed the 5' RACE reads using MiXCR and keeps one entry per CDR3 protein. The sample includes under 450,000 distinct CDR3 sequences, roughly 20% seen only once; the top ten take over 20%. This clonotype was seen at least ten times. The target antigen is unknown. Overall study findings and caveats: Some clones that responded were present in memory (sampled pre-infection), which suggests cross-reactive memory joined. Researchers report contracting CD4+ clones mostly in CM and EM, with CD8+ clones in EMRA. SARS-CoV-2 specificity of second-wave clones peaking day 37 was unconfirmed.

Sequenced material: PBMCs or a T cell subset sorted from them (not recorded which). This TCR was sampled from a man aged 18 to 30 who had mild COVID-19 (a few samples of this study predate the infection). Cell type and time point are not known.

The CDR3 nucleotides are TGTGCCAGCAGCTCCACCGGGACCCCCGGGACTGAAGCTTTCTTT. Its protein product is CASSSTGTPGTEAFF. This sequence joins TRBV7-6 and TRBJ1-1, with D possibly being TRBD1 (5 bases). The CDR3 is 15 residues long. Germline assignment: CDR1 SGHVS and CDR2 FNYEAQ. Trimming removed 4 bases from V and 5 bases from J, with 17 bases in between.